The 15 T cell receptor beta chains given below trace back to one sample, sequenced in a study of T cell clonotyping in hematopoietic cell transplantation. TCRdb's copy holds only in-frame clones and misses some; the assay was immunoSEQ multiplex PCR. In the table there are approximately 50,000 clones, about nine tenths of which are singletons. Time point here: recipient sample about 28 days before transplant, after cytoreduction. The sample consisted of peripheral blood mononuclear cells, taken before stem cell transplant. These receptors all come from a man aged 55 to 70 with biphenotypic leukemia. Some clones in this sample may be carry-over from other donors' samples.

The chain employs TRBV28 and TRBJ2-1; 7 bases agree with TRBD2. The CDR3 loop spans 16 amino acids. V was clipped by 6 bases and J by 3 bases; unmatched bases: 11. Germline V lookup: CDR1 MDHEN, CDR2 SYDVKM. The CDR3 here is CASRAGGRWDYNEQFF. CDR3 nucleotide sequence: TGTGCCAGCAGGGCGGGCGGGAGATGGGACTACAATGAGCAGTTCTTC.

CDR3 loop: CASSFSTGGTEAFF. DNA of the CDR3: TGTGCCAGCAGCTTTAGTACAGGGGGCACTGAAGCTTTCTTT. The V and J genes are TRBV11-2 and TRBJ1-1; 8 bases agree with TRBD1. The CDR3 totals 14 residues. After removal of 3 bases from V and 4 bases from J, the junction contained 4 bases not matched to a gene. Germline V CDR1 and CDR2: SGHAT, FQNNGV.

A single count supports this clone. This chain uses TRBV20-1 with TRBJ1-1; D remains ambiguous. Trimming removed 6 bases at V and 5 bases at J, with 10 bases between. CDR3 length: 11 residues. The germline CDR1 and CDR2 sequences are DFQATT and SNEGSKA (reference sequence). The CDR3 here is CSAPGRTEAFF. CDR3 DNA sequence: TGCAGTGCCCCGGGGAGAACTGAAGCTTTCTTT.

The chain carries TRBV19 and TRBJ2-7; D is unresolved. The ends were cut back, 0 bases at V and 4 bases at J, with 7 bases in the middle. The CDR3 covers 13 residues. Germline V gene sequence: CDR1 LNHDA, CDR2 SQIVND (reference sequence). The CDR3 protein is CASSIDREYEQYF. CDR3 nucleotides: TGTGCCAGTAGTATAGATCGAGAGTACGAGCAGTACTTC.

This chain uses TRBV28 with TRBJ1-2; D ambiguous. The CDR3 totals 11 residues. The V gene lost 5 bases and the J gene lost 8 bases, with 9 bases spanning the gap. Germline CDR1 and CDR2: MDHEN and SYDVKM. CDR3 sequence: CASSEEKGYTF. The CDR3 DNA reads as TGTGCCAGCAGTGAAGAGAAGGGCTACACCTTC.

The chain has TRBV7-2 and TRBJ1-2; maybe TRBD1 (5 bases). Germline V gene data show CDR1 as SGHTA and CDR2 as FQGNSA. V lost 4 bases and J 8 bases, leaving 14 bases between the germline ends. There are 13 residues in the CDR3. The CDR3 DNA reads TGTGCCAGCAGCTGGGGGAAGGAAGACGGCTACACCTTC. Protein product: CASSWGKEDGYTF.

The genes are TRBV10-2 and TRBJ1-2; no reliable D call. The CDR3 is 13 residues long. V dropped 2 bases and J dropped 5 bases, with 9 bases sitting between them. Germline V gene lookup returns CDR1 WSHSY and CDR2 SAAADI. Written as DNA, the CDR3 is TGCGCCAGCAGTGAGGACGGTGTATATGGCTACACCTTC. Its protein is CASSEDGVYGYTF.

The chain links TRBV6-1 to TRBJ2-1, with D tentatively TRBD2 (6 bases). The CDR3 consists of 17 residues. Trimming removed 4 bases from V and 8 bases from J, with 24 bases in between. Germline V lookup: CDR1 MNHNS, CDR2 SASEGT. Here the CDR3 reads CASSATSALGEVYEQFF. The DNA of the CDR3 is TGTGCCAGCAGTGCCACATCCGCTTTGGGGGAGGTATATGAGCAGTTCTTC.

This clone has just a few counts. V gene TRBV6-9 combines with J gene TRBJ1-5; 7 bases are a match to TRBD1. The CDR3 runs to 15 residues. Germline V CDR1 and CDR2: MNHGY, SVAAGI. J lost 2 bases, V lost 4 bases, and 5 bases had no gene match. CDR3 bases: TGTGCCAGCAGTTGCAGGGGGGAGGGCAATCAGCCCCAGCATTTT. Translation gives CASSCRGEGNQPQHF.

The gene calls are TRBV9 and TRBJ2-1; 7 bases align to TRBD2. J gave up 0 bases and V 4 bases, and 4 bases lay outside the gene matches. CDR3 length: 15 residues. The germline gives CDR1 SGDLS, CDR2 YYNGEE. The CDR3 DNA is TGTGCCAGCAGCCCAAGGACTAGCTCCTACAATGAGCAGTTCTTC. Protein product: CASSPRTSSYNEQFF.

The chain links TRBV5-1 to TRBJ2-2; 7 nucleotides line up with TRBD1. Germline loops: CDR1 SGHRS, CDR2 YFSETQ. Trimming cost V 4 bases and J 6 bases; bases outside gene matches: 3. The CDR3 sequence is 13 residues long. The CDR3 DNA reads as TGCGCCAGCAGCGAACAGGGGCCCGGGGAGCTGTTTTTT. Translating it yields CASSEQGPGELFF.

The rearrangement uses TRBV28 and TRBJ1-2; 8 nucleotides match TRBD1. From germline, CDR1 is MDHEN and CDR2 SYDVKM. The CDR3 spans 13 residues. V lost 3 bases to trimming and J lost 9 bases; unmatched junction nucleotides: 6. CDR3 bases: TGTGCCAGCAGTTTCGGACAGGGATTGAGCTACACCTTC. This encodes CASSFGQGLSYTF.

The chain is built from TRBV4-1 and TRBJ2-1, with 11 nucleotides matching TRBD2. V lost 1 base and J lost 8; bases outside the gene matches: 13. Germline lookup yields CDR1 MGHRA and CDR2 YSYEKL. This CDR3 has 18 residues. The CDR3 region has the DNA TGCGCCAGCAGCCAAGCGTTGATAGTTAGCGGGAGGGGCGATGAGCAGTTCTTC. Translation gives CASSQALIVSGRGDEQFF.

This chain links TRBV2 with TRBJ2-1; no clear D. CDR3 length: 12 residues. From germline, CDR1 is SNHLY and CDR2 FYNNEI. The ends were cut back, 4 bases at V and 6 bases at J, with 7 bases in the middle. This CDR3 is CASSVTINEQFF. The CDR3 DNA reads as TGTGCCAGCAGTGTGACCATCAATGAGCAGTTCTTC. The full variable domain, its missing parts supplied by reference TRBV2 and TRBJ2-1, is EPEVTQTPSHQVTQMGQEVILRCVPISNHLYFYWYRQILGQKVEFLVSFYNNEISEKSEIFDDQFSVERPDGSNFTLKIRSTKLEDSAMYFCASSVTINEQFFGPGTRLTVL.

The chain carries TRBV11-2 and TRBJ2-7; D is unresolved. The germline V and J ends were trimmed by 1 base and 2 bases, with 9 bases remaining between them. The CDR3 has 14 amino acids. The germline V gene has CDR1 SGHAT and CDR2 FQNNGV. The CDR3 is CASSLGPRAYEQYF. As DNA, the CDR3 is TGTGCCAGCAGCTTAGGACCCCGAGCCTACGAGCAGTACTTC.